This TCR beta chain was found in a study of beta chain features in type 1 diabetes. The CDR3 extends over 13 amino acids. The ends were cut back, 6 bases at V and 0 bases at J, with 8 bases in the middle. Germline loops: CDR1 SNHLY, CDR2 FYNNEI. Since all of the isolated RNA was reverse transcribed, expressed TCRB transcripts were what got sequenced. The data were produced by immunoSEQ multiplex PCR, yet TCRdb's version contains in-frame clones alone and is incomplete. Of about 290,000 clones listed, about 8.5% are singletons. The chain has TRBV2 and TRBJ1-2; D is unresolved. The receptor was derived from a young woman in good health. The material sequenced was central memory CD4+ T cells from blood. CDR3 residues: CASRPEANYGYTF. The CDR3 DNA sequence: TGTGCCAGCAGGCCGGAGGCTAACTATGGCTACACCTTC.